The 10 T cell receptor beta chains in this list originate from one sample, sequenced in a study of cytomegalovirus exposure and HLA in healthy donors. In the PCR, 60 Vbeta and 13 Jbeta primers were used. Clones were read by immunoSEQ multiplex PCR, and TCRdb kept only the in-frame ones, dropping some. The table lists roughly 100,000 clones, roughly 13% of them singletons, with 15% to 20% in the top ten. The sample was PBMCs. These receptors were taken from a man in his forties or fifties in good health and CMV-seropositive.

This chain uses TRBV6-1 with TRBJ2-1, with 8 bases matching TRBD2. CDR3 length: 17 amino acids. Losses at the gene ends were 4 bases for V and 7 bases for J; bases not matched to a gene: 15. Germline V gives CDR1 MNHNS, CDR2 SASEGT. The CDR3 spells CASSALAGASFGNEQFF. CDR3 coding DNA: TGTGCCAGCAGTGCCCTAGCGGGCGCTTCCTTTGGGAATGAGCAGTTCTTC.

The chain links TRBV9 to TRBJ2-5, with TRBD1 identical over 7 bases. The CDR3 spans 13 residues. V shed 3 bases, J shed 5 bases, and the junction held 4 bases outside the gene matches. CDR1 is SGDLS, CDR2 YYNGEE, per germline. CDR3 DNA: TGTGCCAGCAGCGAACAGGGGTGGGAGACCCAGTACTTC. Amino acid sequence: CASSEQGWETQYF.

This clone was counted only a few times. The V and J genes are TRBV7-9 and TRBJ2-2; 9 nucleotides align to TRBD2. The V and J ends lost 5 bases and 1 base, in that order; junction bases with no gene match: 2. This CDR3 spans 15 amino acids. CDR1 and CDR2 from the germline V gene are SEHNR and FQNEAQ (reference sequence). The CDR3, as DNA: TGTGCCAGCAGCCCGACTAGCGGGAACACCGGGGAGCTGTTTTTT. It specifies CASSPTSGNTGELFF.

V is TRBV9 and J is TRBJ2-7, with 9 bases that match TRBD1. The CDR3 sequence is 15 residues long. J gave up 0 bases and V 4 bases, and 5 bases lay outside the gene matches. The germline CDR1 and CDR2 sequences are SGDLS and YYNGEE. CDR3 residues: CASSLGQGSSYEQYF. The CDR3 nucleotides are TGTGCCAGCAGCCTTGGACAGGGGAGCTCCTACGAGCAGTACTTC.

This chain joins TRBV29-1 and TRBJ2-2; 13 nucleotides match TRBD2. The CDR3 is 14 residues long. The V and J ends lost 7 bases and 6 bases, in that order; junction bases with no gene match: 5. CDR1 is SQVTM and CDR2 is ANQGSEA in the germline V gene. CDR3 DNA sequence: TGCAGCGGGGGACTAGCGGGGACCCCCGGGGAGCTGTTTTTT. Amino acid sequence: CSGGLAGTPGELFF.

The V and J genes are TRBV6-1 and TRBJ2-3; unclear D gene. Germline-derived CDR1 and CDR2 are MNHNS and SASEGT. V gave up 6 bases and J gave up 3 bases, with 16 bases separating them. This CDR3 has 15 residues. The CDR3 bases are TGTGCCAGCAGCGGCGGCCCCCTGGCGACAGATACGCAGTATTTT. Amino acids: CASSGGPLATDTQYF.

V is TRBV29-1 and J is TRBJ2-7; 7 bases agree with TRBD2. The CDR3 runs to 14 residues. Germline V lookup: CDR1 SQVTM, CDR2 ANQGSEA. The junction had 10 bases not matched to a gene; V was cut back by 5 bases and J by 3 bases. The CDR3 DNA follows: TGCAGCGTTTCCTCCCCCAGCGGGGTCTACGAGCAGTACTTC. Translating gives CSVSSPSGVYEQYF.

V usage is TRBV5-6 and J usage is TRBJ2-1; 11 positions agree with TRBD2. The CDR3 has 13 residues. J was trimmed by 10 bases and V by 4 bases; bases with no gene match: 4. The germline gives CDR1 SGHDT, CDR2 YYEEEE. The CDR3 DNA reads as TGTGCCAGCAGCCCGCGACTAGCGGGAGAGCAGTTCTTC. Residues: CASSPRLAGEQFF.

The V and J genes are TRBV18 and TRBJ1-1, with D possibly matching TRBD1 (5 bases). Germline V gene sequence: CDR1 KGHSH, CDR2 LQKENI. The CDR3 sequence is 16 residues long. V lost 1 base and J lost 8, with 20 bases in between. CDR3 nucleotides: TGTGCCAGCTCACCACAGTCCCGAACAGGTTGGGTGGAAGCTTTCTTT. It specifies CASSPQSRTGWVEAFF.

The CDR3 nucleotides read TGTGCCAGCAGTCCCTATCGGGATCGGGGCTACACCTTC. Amino acid sequence: CASSPYRDRGYTF. The chain joins TRBV27 to TRBJ1-2, with D unclear. The CDR3 contains 13 residues. Between the trimmed V and J ends, which lost 5 bases and 8 bases, there was a span of 15 bases. Per the germline V gene, CDR1 is MNHEY and CDR2 is SMNVEV (reference sequence).